The 29 T cell receptor beta chains listed next were all sequenced from one sample in a study of T-cell memory formation after mild COVID-19. TCRdb redid the calling of the 5' RACE reads with MiXCR, one entry per CDR3 protein. The sample holds about 180,000 distinct CDR3 sequences, about 18% seen once. Specimen: PBMCs or a T cell subset sorted from them (not recorded which). These receptors were collected from a man aged 18-30 years who had mild COVID-19 (a few samples of this study predate the infection). Cell type and time point are not known.

This chain links TRBV7-8 with TRBJ1-2, with unresolved D. Germline CDR1 reads SGHVS; CDR2 reads FQNEAQ. V was trimmed by 3 bases and J by 8 bases, leaving 13 bases between them. This CDR3 region has 13 residues. CDR3 residues: CASSLAGSTGYTF. CDR3 DNA sequence: TGTGCCAGCAGCTTGGCTGGCTCCACAGGCTACACCTTC.

This clonotype was recorded a few times. The chain links TRBV25-1 to TRBJ1-1; D is unresolved. CDR1 is MGHDK, CDR2 SYGVNS, per germline. V shed 4 bases and J shed 4 bases, with 10 bases lying between them. This CDR3 contains 13 residues. This chain's CDR3 is CASSGIIGTEAFF. The CDR3 region has the DNA TGTGCCAGCAGTGGTATTATAGGCACTGAAGCTTTCTTT. The full variable domain, rest sourced from reference TRBV25-1 and TRBJ1-1, is EADIYQTPRYLVIGTGKKITLECSQTMGHDKMYWYQQDPGMELHLIHYSYGVNSTEKGDLSSESTVSRIRTEHFPLTLESARPSHTSQYLCASSGIIGTEAFFGQGTRLTVV.

At least ten counts were recorded for this clonotype. At one of its ends the junction is not consistent with the germline gene, which may arise from a read error. This sequence joins TRBV5-1 and TRBJ2-1; 8 bases align to TRBD2. Germline V lookup: CDR1 SGHRS, CDR2 YFSETQ. The CDR3 sequence is 15 residues long. The CDR3 region is CASSLVAGSYNEQFF. The CDR3 coding sequence is TGTGCCAGCAGCTTAGTAGCGGGGAGCTACAATGAGCAGTTCTTC.

The chain recombines TRBV7-2 with TRBJ1-1; no definite D call. The length of the CDR3 is 12 residues. With 4 bases removed from V and 7 bases from J, the gap between germline ends came to 10 bases. CDR1 is SGHTA, CDR2 FQGNSA, per germline. CDR3 DNA sequence: TGTGCCAGCAGCTCCTACATGGGTGAAGCTTTCTTT. This sequence encodes CASSSYMGEAFF.

This clonotype was found many times. This sequence joins TRBV7-9 and TRBJ1-6; no clear D. Germline V gives CDR1 SEHNR, CDR2 FQNEAQ (reference sequence). This CDR3 has 13 residues. Trimming took 5 bases from V and 9 from J, leaving 11 bases between them. The CDR3: CASSPTAGSPLHF. For the CDR3, the DNA is TGTGCCAGCAGCCCGACCGCGGGTTCACCCCTCCACTTT.

A few counts support this clonotype. Here the CDR3 reads CASSHIPSGANVLTF. The CDR3 DNA follows: TGTGCCAGCAGCCACATTCCCTCTGGGGCCAACGTCCTGACTTTC. This chain uses TRBV3-1 with TRBJ2-6; no clear D. The V gene lost 3 bases and the J gene lost 0 bases, with 6 bases spanning the gap. The germline V gene encodes CDR1 LGHDT and CDR2 YNNKEL (reference sequence). The CDR3 is 15 residues long. The full variable domain, in which reference TRBV3-1 and TRBJ2-6 provide the parts outside the CDR3, is DTAVSQTPKYLVTQMGNDKSIKCEQNLGHDTMYWYKQDSKKFLKIMFSYNNKELIINETVPNRFSPKSPDKAHLNLHINSLELGDSAVYFCASSHIPSGANVLTFGAGSRLTVL.

This chain uses TRBV5-5 with TRBJ1-2; a possible D gene is TRBD1 (5 bases). The CDR3 has 13 amino acids. Germline V gene data show CDR1 as SGHKS and CDR2 as YYEKEE (reference sequence). V dropped 4 bases and J dropped 5 bases, with 12 bases sitting between them. The chain's CDR3 is CASSTEGVYGYTF. CDR3 in DNA: TGTGCCAGCAGCACGGAAGGGGTTTATGGCTACACCTTC.

This clonotype was detected a few times. The V and J genes are TRBV14 and TRBJ2-7, with D unclear. V lost 4 bases and J 1 base, leaving 8 bases between the germline ends. This CDR3 is 13 amino acids long. Germline assignment: CDR1 SGHDN and CDR2 FVKESK. CDR3 amino acids: CASSPAVSYEQYF. CDR3 sequence (DNA): TGTGCCAGCAGCCCGGCGGTGTCCTACGAGCAGTACTTC.

Only a few counts were recorded for this clonotype. V is TRBV7-2 and J is TRBJ2-7; 9 nucleotides match TRBD1. V gave up 5 bases and J gave up 4 bases; unmatched junction bases: 9. The length of the CDR3 is 15 residues. Germline V gene sequence: CDR1 SGHTA, CDR2 FQGNSA. The CDR3 DNA follows: TGTGCCAGCAGCGGTCGTGCCGGGACAGGGTACGAGCAGTACGTC. It specifies CASSGRAGTGYEQYV.

This clonotype appeared a few times. The chain uses TRBV2 and TRBJ1-2; 7 bases are shared with TRBD1. CDR1 is SNHLY and CDR2 is FYNNEI in the germline V gene. V gave up 7 bases and J gave up 5 bases; unmatched junction bases: 4. The CDR3 has 12 amino acids. In DNA form, the CDR3 reads TGTGCCAGCATGAGACAGGGTTATGGCTACACCTTC. This translates into CASMRQGYGYTF.

The chain combines TRBV6-1 with TRBJ1-6, with 8 nucleotides matching TRBD1. The CDR3 consists of 14 residues. J was trimmed by 9 bases and V by 5 bases; bases with no gene match: 6. Germline V CDR1 and CDR2: MNHNS, SASEGT. The DNA of the CDR3 is TGTGCCAGCAGTTTACAGGGGGGGAGTTCACCCCTCCACTTT. Translated, it gives CASSLQGGSSPLHF.

The chain recombines TRBV6-6 with TRBJ2-4, with a possible D match to TRBD1 (5 bases). The CDR3 length is 14 residues. The ends were cut back, 7 bases at V and 7 bases at J, with 17 bases in the middle. Germline V gene data show CDR1 as MNHNY and CDR2 as SVGAGI (reference sequence). CDR3 loop: CASTRPTVGNIQYF. The CDR3 DNA sequence: TGTGCCAGCACCCGCCCGACAGTGGGGAACATTCAGTACTTC.

This clonotype was found a few times. The chain couples TRBV6-1 to TRBJ2-1; 7 bases are shared with TRBD1. The germline gives CDR1 MNHNS, CDR2 SASEGT. CDR3 length: 13 residues. With 9 bases clipped from V and 1 base from J, the junction kept 3 bases outside the gene matches. The CDR3 bases are TGTGCCAGTTTGGGACAGTCCTACAATGAGCAGTTCTTC. Protein product: CASLGQSYNEQFF.

This clonotype was seen a handful of times. The V and J genes are TRBV7-9 and TRBJ2-3, with 8 positions matching TRBD2. After removal of 1 base from V and 4 bases from J, the junction contained 7 bases not matched to a gene. CDR1 is SEHNR, CDR2 FQNEAQ, per germline (reference sequence). This CDR3 is built from 16 residues. DNA for the CDR3: TGTGCCAGCAGCTTAGGCCCAGCGGGAGCCCCAGATACGCAGTATTTT. It translates to CASSLGPAGAPDTQYF.

The chain uses TRBV5-1 and TRBJ2-3; D remains ambiguous. Trimming stripped 0 bases from V and 6 bases from J, with 11 bases between. Germline V gene data show CDR1 as SGHRS and CDR2 as YFSETQ. This CDR3 region has 14 residues. The CDR3 here is CASSLAIPPDTQYF. DNA of the CDR3: TGCGCCAGCAGCTTGGCAATACCACCGGATACGCAGTATTTT.

In this sample, this clonotype turned up a few times. This sequence joins TRBV20-1 and TRBJ2-3; 8 bases match TRBD1. V trimming: 6 bases; J trimming: 3 bases; junction bases outside the gene matches: 5. The germline gives CDR1 DFQATT, CDR2 SNEGSKA (reference sequence). This CDR3 spans 13 amino acids. In DNA, the CDR3 is TGCAGTGCCTTGAGGACAGGGACAGATACGCAGTATTTT. Translated, it gives CSALRTGTDTQYF.

The chain employs TRBV5-1 and TRBJ2-5; possibly TRBD1 or TRBD2 for D (5 bases each). Deletions cut 0 bases from V and 5 bases from J, with 14 bases between. Germline V gives CDR1 SGHRS, CDR2 YFSETQ. CDR3 length equals 15 residues. CDR3 residues: CASSLEGPGRETQYF. In DNA form, the CDR3 reads TGCGCCAGCAGCTTGGAAGGGCCGGGGCGGGAGACCCAGTACTTC.

The chain uses TRBV5-1 and TRBJ2-1, with 9 nucleotides matching TRBD1. This CDR3 is built from 15 residues. V lost 4 bases and J lost 4; bases outside the gene matches: 6. Germline V CDR1 and CDR2: SGHRS, YFSETQ. CDR3 coding DNA: TGCGCCAGCAGCGTATCCGGGACAGGGTACAATGAGCAGTTCTTC. It translates to CASSVSGTGYNEQFF.

This rearrangement joins TRBV20-1 to TRBJ1-1; D is ambiguous. The CDR3 is 15 residues long. V was shortened by 0 bases and J by 10 bases, with 21 bases between the two germline ends. CDR1 is DFQATT, CDR2 SNEGSKA, per germline (reference sequence). The CDR3, as DNA: TGCAGTGCTAGAGAGCCCCGGGCAGCCTGGTCCGGAGCTTTCTTT. Encoded protein: CSAREPRAAWSGAFF.

This clonotype has just a few counts. V usage is TRBV6-2 or TRBV6-3 and J usage is TRBJ2-1; the D gene is possibly TRBD1 (6 bases). This CDR3 comprises 13 residues. Per the germline V gene, CDR1 is MNHEY and CDR2 is SVGEGT. Trimming cost V 10 bases and J 8 bases, with 18 bases left between them. CDR3 sequence: CATKGHEGHEQFF. The CDR3 coding sequence is TGTGCCACCAAGGGACATGAGGGTCATGAGCAGTTCTTC.

This clonotype was seen more than once but under ten times. The chain recombines TRBV10-3 with TRBJ2-5; 9 bases are shared with TRBD2. CDR1 is ENHRY and CDR2 is SYGVKD in the germline V gene. V lost 0 bases, J lost 2 bases, and 1 base stayed unmatched. This CDR3 has 15 residues. DNA of the CDR3: TGTGCCATCAGTGAGTCTACTAGCGGGCAAGAGACCCAGTACTTC. Its protein is CAISESTSGQETQYF.

This rearrangement joins TRBV7-2 to TRBJ2-2; D unclear. Germline assignment: CDR1 SGHTA and CDR2 FQGNSA. Trimming pared 3 bases from V and 2 bases from J, leaving 7 bases between. The CDR3 has 14 amino acids. The CDR3 loop reads CASSFQANTGELFF. The CDR3 region has the DNA TGTGCCAGCAGCTTTCAGGCAAACACCGGGGAGCTGTTTTTT.

The chain carries TRBV6-5 and TRBJ1-1, with a tentative D call TRBD1 (5 bases). With 5 bases removed from V and 6 bases from J, the gap between germline ends came to 19 bases. From germline, CDR1 is MNHEY and CDR2 SVGAGI. The CDR3 sequence is 15 residues long. DNA of the CDR3: TGTGCCAGCAGTGCGTCAGGGCATAGCAAATCTGAAGCTTTCTTT. Its translation is CASSASGHSKSEAFF.

This clonotype was detected only a few times. V gene TRBV6-5 combines with J gene TRBJ1-2, with D perhaps TRBD1 (5 bases). The germline V gene encodes CDR1 MNHEY and CDR2 SVGAGI. CDR3 length: 13 amino acids. Deletions cut 1 base from V and 5 bases from J, with 8 bases between. In DNA, the CDR3 is TGTGCCAGCAGTTACTACCAGGGATATGGCTACACCTTC. Translated, it gives CASSYYQGYGYTF.

This clonotype was detected ten times or more. This chain uses TRBV7-9 with TRBJ2-1, with 7 positions matching TRBD2. CDR1 and CDR2 (germline): SEHNR, FQNEAQ (reference sequence). There are 15 residues in the CDR3. The trim removed 6 bases at V and 5 bases at J, leaving 10 bases unmatched. The CDR3 here is CASRLVRGGNNEQFF. The CDR3 DNA follows: TGTGCCAGCAGGCTCGTCCGCGGGGGAAACAATGAGCAGTTCTTC.

This chain uses TRBV6-2 or TRBV6-3 with TRBJ1-1, with D unclear. CDR1 is MNHEY and CDR2 is SVGEGT in the germline V gene. The CDR3 is 9 amino acids. V lost 8 bases and J lost 7, with 5 bases in between. CDR3 protein: CASGVEAFF. CDR3 bases: TGTGCCAGCGGGGTTGAAGCTTTCTTT.

At least ten counts were recorded for this clonotype. The chain joins TRBV4-3 to TRBJ1-5; perhaps TRBD1 as D (5 bases). V was pared by 4 bases and J by 5 bases, with 15 bases between. Germline CDR1 reads LGHNA; CDR2 reads YSLEER. This CDR3 has 15 residues. The CDR3 region is CASSLSLGPYQPQHF. Here the CDR3 DNA reads TGCGCCAGCAGCCTCTCTCTGGGACCTTATCAGCCCCAGCATTTT.

V usage is TRBV18 and J usage is TRBJ1-1; D is uncertain. The CDR3 runs to 15 residues. The V end was cut by 3 bases, the J end by 6 bases, with 17 bases between. Germline CDR1 is KGHSH and CDR2 is LQKENI. Here the CDR3 reads CASSPPVGRYAEAFF. The CDR3 bases are TGTGCCAGCTCACCCCCAGTGGGTAGGTACGCTGAAGCTTTCTTT.

The chain joins TRBV3-1 to TRBJ1-5, with a tentative D call TRBD1 (5 bases). Per germline, CDR1 LGHDT and CDR2 YNNKEL (reference sequence). The CDR3 loop spans 15 amino acids. V dropped 0 bases and J dropped 5 bases, with 11 bases sitting between them. The CDR3 DNA sequence: TGTGCCAGCAGCCAAGATGCAGGGCTGGATCAGCCCCAGCATTTT. This gives the protein CASSQDAGLDQPQHF.